These 27 T cell receptor beta chains share one sample of origin, sequenced in a study of cytomegalovirus exposure and HLA in healthy donors. This PCR relied on a set of 60 Vbeta primers and 13 Jbeta primers. Assay used: immunoSEQ multiplex PCR; TCRdb lists only in-frame clones, some missing. Among around 200,000 clones, around four fifths were seen once, and the ten largest hold about 9.4%. Sequences were obtained from PBMCs. These receptors were collected from a woman between 50 and 59 years old in good health and CMV-seropositive.

The chain uses TRBV5-4 and TRBJ2-7, with 7 bases that match TRBD1. The CDR3 has 14 amino acids. J was trimmed by 2 bases and V by 2 bases; bases with no gene match: 4. Germline CDR1 is SGHNT and CDR2 is YYREEE (reference sequence). The CDR3 region has the DNA TGTGCCAGCAGCTTAAACAGGGGCCCCTACGAGCAGTACTTC. The encoded protein is CASSLNRGPYEQYF.

The chain recombines TRBV7-9 with TRBJ1-4; D is ambiguous. The CDR3 has 16 residues. CDR1 is SEHNR, CDR2 FQNEAQ, per germline (reference sequence). Trimming stripped 2 bases from V and 0 bases from J, with 10 bases between. As DNA, the CDR3 is TGTGCCAGCAGCTTATCAGGCGTTGCAACTAATGAAAAACTGTTTTTT. Protein product: CASSLSGVATNEKLFF.

The V and J genes are TRBV13 and TRBJ2-5; maybe TRBD2 (5 bases). Germline V lookup: CDR1 PRHDT, CDR2 FYEKMQ (reference sequence). The CDR3 has 14 amino acids. The ends were cut back, 5 bases at V and 11 bases at J, with 21 bases in the middle. CDR3 nucleotides: TGTGCCAGCAGCCTTCAGACTGAGCTTTGGGAGCAGTACTTC. It codes for CASSLQTELWEQYF.

The rearrangement uses TRBV10-1 and TRBJ2-5, with a tentative D call TRBD2 (6 bases). Trimming shortened V by 4 bases and J by 5 bases, and 14 bases separated the two germline ends. In germline, CDR1 is WNHNN, CDR2 SYGVQD (reference sequence). This CDR3 is built from 14 residues. This chain's CDR3 is CASSATRWSETQYF. The CDR3 DNA is TGCGCCAGCAGTGCGACTAGATGGAGCGAGACCCAGTACTTC.

This chain connects TRBV30 to TRBJ1-4; no clear D gene. V shed 5 bases and J shed 0 bases, with 4 bases lying between them. From germline, CDR1 is GTSNPN and CDR2 SVGIG (reference sequence). The CDR3 spans 12 residues. This CDR3 reads CAWGATNEKLFF. The CDR3 DNA sequence: TGTGCCTGGGGAGCAACTAATGAAAAACTGTTTTTT. Using reference TRBV30 and TRBJ1-4 for the parts outside the CDR3, the full variable domain is SQTIHQWPATLVQPVGSPLSLECTVEGTSNPNLYWYRQAAGRGLQLLFYSVGIGQISSEVPQNLSASRPQDRQFILSSKKLLLSDSGFYLCAWGATNEKLFFGSGTQLSVL.

The rearrangement uses TRBV10-2 and TRBJ1-5; unclear D gene. Germline CDR1 is WSHSY and CDR2 is SAAADI. V was shortened by 2 bases and J by 5 bases, with 13 bases between the two germline ends. There are 15 residues in the CDR3. The CDR3 DNA follows: TGCGCCAGCAGTGAGGACGGAGCGAGGTATCAGCCCCAGCATTTT. Translation: CASSEDGARYQPQHF.

The chain is built from TRBV18 and TRBJ1-2; D is unresolved. CDR1 is KGHSH and CDR2 is LQKENI in the germline V gene. The germline V and J ends were trimmed by 1 base and 2 bases, with 23 bases remaining between them. The CDR3 is made up of 19 amino acids. The CDR3 bases are TGTGCCAGCTCACCACTCAATGGAGGAGGAACGGCTCAAAACTATGGCTACACCTTC. It is translated as CASSPLNGGGTAQNYGYTF.

The rearrangement links TRBV4-1 to TRBJ1-5, with a tentative D call TRBD1 (5 bases). The CDR3 has 16 residues. Germline lookup yields CDR1 MGHRA and CDR2 YSYEKL. Trimming stripped 1 base from V and 5 bases from J, with 15 bases between. This chain's CDR3 is CASSQGLQGGYQPQHF. The DNA for the CDR3 is TGCGCCAGCAGCCAAGGCCTGCAGGGCGGCTATCAGCCCCAGCATTTT.

This clone appeared a single time. The chain links TRBV28 to TRBJ1-1; D uncertain. The germline V gene encodes CDR1 MDHEN and CDR2 SYDVKM. This CDR3 comprises 15 residues. The V end was cut by 2 bases, the J end by 6 bases, with 16 bases between. This chain's CDR3 is CASSLPVEVDAEAFF. As DNA, the CDR3 is TGTGCCAGCAGTTTACCCGTGGAGGTTGACGCTGAAGCTTTCTTT.

The chain combines TRBV27 with TRBJ1-1; 7 bases agree with TRBD1. Germline lookup yields CDR1 MNHEY and CDR2 SMNVEV (reference sequence). CDR3 length: 14 amino acids. Germline trimming cut 7 bases from V and 4 bases from J; bases unmatched to any gene: 9. CDR3: CASNQGGRGTEAFF. The CDR3 DNA reads as TGTGCCAGCAACCAAGGGGGCCGCGGCACTGAAGCTTTCTTT.

The CDR3 is CASSLAVSGGVYEQFF. CDR3 bases: TGTGCCAGCAGTTTAGCGGTTAGCGGGGGTGTCTATGAGCAGTTCTTC. The chain recombines TRBV28 with TRBJ2-1; 9 bases match TRBD2. CDR3 length: 16 residues. The V gene's germline CDR1 is MDHEN and CDR2 SYDVKM. J was trimmed by 8 bases and V by 2 bases; bases with no gene match: 10.

The chain carries TRBV15 and TRBJ1-1; D unresolved. The germline V gene has CDR1 LNHNV and CDR2 YYDKDF (reference sequence). The CDR3 loop spans 15 amino acids. Trimming removed 1 base at V and 4 bases at J, with 13 bases between. CDR3 nucleotides: TGTGCCACCAGCAGAGTAGGCCCCCGGGGCACTGAAGCTTTCTTT. Translating it yields CATSRVGPRGTEAFF.

The genes are TRBV5-6 and TRBJ2-5, with D maybe TRBD2 (6 bases). This CDR3 comprises 12 residues. The ends were cut back, 1 base at V and 7 bases at J, with 8 bases in the middle. Germline V lookup: CDR1 SGHDT, CDR2 YYEEEE. CDR3 region: CASSLPRGTQYF. CDR3 in DNA: TGTGCCAGCAGCTTGCCGCGGGGGACCCAGTACTTC.

The chain carries TRBV18 and TRBJ1-2; D possibly corresponds to TRBD1 (6 bases). Germline CDR1 and CDR2: KGHSH and LQKENI. Trimming stripped 2 bases from V and 5 bases from J, with 21 bases between. The CDR3 has 17 amino acids. The CDR3 bases are TGTGCCAGCTCACCAGCCGCGGACAGCCGGCTCGGGTATGGCTACACCTTC. Amino acids: CASSPAADSRLGYGYTF.

This clone was observed a handful of times. The rearrangement links TRBV6-5 to TRBJ1-2, with D possibly being TRBD1 (6 bases). V lost 10 bases and J 11 bases, leaving 20 bases between the germline ends. The germline V gene encodes CDR1 MNHEY and CDR2 SVGAGI. The CDR3 is 12 residues long. The CDR3 bases are TGTGCCACCTCCCCGGGGGGGGCCAGATACACCTTC. Translating it yields CATSPGGARYTF.

The chain has TRBV9 and TRBJ2-5; 11 nucleotides match TRBD2. Trimming cost V 5 bases and J 5 bases; bases outside gene matches: 8. Germline lookup yields CDR1 SGDLS and CDR2 YYNGEE. This CDR3 has 15 amino acids. The CDR3 spells CASSSGLAGRETQYF. CDR3 DNA sequence: TGTGCCAGCAGTTCCGGACTAGCGGGCCGCGAGACCCAGTACTTC.

This sequence joins TRBV19 and TRBJ1-1; 9 nucleotides line up with TRBD1. The CDR3 spans 16 residues. Germline trimming cut 5 bases from V and 4 bases from J; bases unmatched to any gene: 11. Per germline, CDR1 LNHDA and CDR2 SQIVND (reference sequence). Here the CDR3 DNA reads TGTGCCAGTAGTTTCGACGGACAGGGGACGGGCACTGAAGCTTTCTTT. Protein product: CASSFDGQGTGTEAFF.

The J gene is TRBJ1-1, the V gene TRBV6-5; D possibly corresponds to TRBD1 (5 bases). The CDR3 loop spans 12 amino acids. The germline gives CDR1 MNHEY, CDR2 SVGAGI. V shed 8 bases and J shed 7 bases, with 14 bases lying between them. For the CDR3, the DNA is TGTGCCAGCGATTGGGGGGGAGTTGAAGCTTTCTTT. The encoded protein is CASDWGGVEAFF.

The chain joins TRBV7-9 to TRBJ1-2; D might be TRBD1 (5 bases). In germline, CDR1 is SEHNR, CDR2 FQNEAQ (reference sequence). Deletions cut 2 bases from V and 6 bases from J, with 13 bases between. There are 14 residues in the CDR3. CDR3 sequence (DNA): TGTGCCAGCAGCTTATGGGGGGTAAGCGATGGCTACACCTTC. It translates to CASSLWGVSDGYTF.

The gene calls are TRBV19 and TRBJ1-1, with D perhaps TRBD1 (6 bases). The CDR3 consists of 13 residues. From germline, CDR1 is LNHDA and CDR2 SQIVND (reference sequence). V lost 7 bases to trimming and J lost 1 base, with 10 bases between them. CDR3 sequence reads: CASTQTGNTEAFF. DNA of the CDR3: TGTGCCAGTACCCAGACAGGGAACACTGAAGCTTTCTTT.

This clone was detected a few times. The chain is built from TRBV18 and TRBJ1-1; D uncertain. Germline CDR1 is KGHSH and CDR2 is LQKENI. This CDR3 has 14 residues. V lost 3 bases and J lost 5, with 13 bases in between. The CDR3 sequence: CASSPAFGGTEAFF. CDR3 in DNA: TGTGCCAGCTCACCGGCGTTCGGAGGAACTGAAGCTTTCTTT.

This sequence joins TRBV29-1 and TRBJ1-2; 7 nucleotides match TRBD1. Germline V CDR1 and CDR2: SQVTM, ANQGSEA. The CDR3 runs to 14 residues. V shed 3 bases and J 2 bases; nucleotides not matched to a gene: 6. The CDR3, as DNA: TGCAGCGTTGAGAGGGGGACAGAAAACTATGGCTACACCTTC. Translating it yields CSVERGTENYGYTF.

This chain links TRBV7-6 with TRBJ2-7; no definite D call. Per the germline V gene, CDR1 is SGHVS and CDR2 is FNYEAQ. CDR3 length equals 13 residues. The V end lost 1 base, the J end lost 6 bases, and 10 bases lay between the germline ends. CDR3 nucleotide sequence: TGTGCCAGCAGCTTAGTTACTCCGGGCGAGCAGTACTTC. This translates into CASSLVTPGEQYF.

The rearrangement links TRBV30 to TRBJ1-3, with D maybe TRBD1 (5 bases). There are 14 residues in the CDR3. CDR1 and CDR2 from the germline V gene are GTSNPN and SVGIG (reference sequence). With 1 base removed from V and 4 bases from J, the gap between germline ends came to 11 bases. The DNA for the CDR3 is TGTGCCTGGAGTGGGAATCGACAGGGAAACACCATATATTTT. This translates into CAWSGNRQGNTIYF. Variable domain in full (rest from reference TRBV30 and TRBJ1-3): SQTIHQWPATLVQPVGSPLSLECTVEGTSNPNLYWYRQAAGRGLQLLFYSVGIGQISSEVPQNLSASRPQDRQFILSSKKLLLSDSGFYLCAWSGNRQGNTIYFGEGSWLTVV.

The chain employs TRBV19 and TRBJ1-1; 8 bases line up with TRBD1. Germline CDR1 LNHDA, CDR2 SQIVND (reference sequence). Trimming at V came to 8 bases and at J to 11 bases, leaving 7 bases not matched to a gene. The CDR3 has 11 amino acids. The CDR3 bases are TGTGCCAGTTCAGGGGGCCCGAGGGCTTTCTTT. It encodes CASSGGPRAFF.

This clone was seen only a few times. The chain recombines TRBV4-1 with TRBJ1-1; possible D gene TRBD1, 6 bases. Germline-derived CDR1 and CDR2 are MGHRA and YSYEKL. This CDR3 is 15 amino acids long. Trimming removed 6 bases at V and 3 bases at J, with 17 bases between. Here the CDR3 reads CASRGQLGADTEAFF. CDR3 nucleotides: TGCGCCAGCAGGGGCCAGTTGGGGGCGGACACTGAAGCTTTCTTT.

The genes are TRBV30 and TRBJ1-2, with D perhaps matching TRBD1 (5 bases). Trimming took off 8 bases at V and 12 bases at J, with 13 bases between the two ends. Germline CDR1 reads GTSNPN; CDR2 reads SVGIG (reference sequence). The CDR3 contains 9 residues. CDR3 in amino acids: CAGGGRHTF. In nucleotides, the CDR3 is TGTGCCGGGGGGGGACGTCACACCTTC.